One sample yielded the 18 T cell receptor beta chains listed below, sequenced in a study of OX40 agonist ivuxolimab in advanced cancers. Clones were sequenced by immunoSEQ multiplex PCR, and TCRdb holds only the in-frame ones, with some missing. Of 50,000 or so clones listed, around 80% were seen once; the top ten hold around 2.6%. Here the sequenced sample was CD4+ or CD8+ T cells sorted from blood, taken in a trial of the OX40 agonist ivuxolimab. The origin of the receptors is an adult with an advanced solid tumor such as melanoma, head and neck, liver or kidney cancer.

This rearrangement joins TRBV4-1 to TRBJ2-2; 9 nucleotides align to TRBD2. Germline-derived CDR1 and CDR2 are MGHRA and YSYEKL. This CDR3 comprises 18 residues. Trimming at V came to 0 bases and at J to 1 base, leaving 6 bases not matched to a gene. CDR3 loop: CASSQERTSDRNTGELFF. Written as DNA, the CDR3 is TGCGCCAGCAGCCAAGAAAGGACTAGCGATAGGAACACCGGGGAGCTGTTTTTT.

The rearrangement joins TRBV11-2 to TRBJ1-2; D is possibly TRBD1 (5 bases). Between the trimmed V and J ends, which lost 2 bases and 3 bases, there was a span of 13 bases. CDR1 is SGHAT and CDR2 is FQNNGV in the germline V gene. There are 15 residues in the CDR3. CDR3 nucleotide sequence: TGTGCCAGCAGCTTAAGCAGGGTCTCTTACTATGGCTACACCTTC. Residues: CASSLSRVSYYGYTF. Full variable domain (rest looked up from reference TRBV11-2 and TRBJ1-2): EAGVAQSPRYKIIEKRQSVAFWCNPISGHATLYWYQQILGQGPKLLIQFQNNGVVDDSQLPKDRFSAERLKGVDSTLKIQPAKLEDSAVYLCASSLSRVSYYGYTFGSGTRLTVV.

The chain has TRBV5-1 and TRBJ1-5; 9 positions agree with TRBD1. Trimming took 4 bases from V and 6 from J; bases not matched to a gene: 8. The CDR3 covers 15 residues. CDR1 and CDR2 from the germline V gene are SGHRS and YFSETQ. CDR3 loop: CASSEGTGNFQPQHF. The DNA of the CDR3 is TGCGCCAGCAGCGAAGGGACAGGGAATTTTCAGCCCCAGCATTTT.

This CDR3 reads CASSWTSGVSSYEQYF. CDR3 DNA sequence: TGTGCCAGTAGTTGGACTAGCGGAGTCTCCTCCTACGAGCAGTACTTC. V is TRBV19 and J is TRBJ2-7; TRBD2 matches 10 bases. V lost 5 bases, J lost 0 bases, and 7 bases stayed unmatched. There are 16 residues in the CDR3. CDR1 is LNHDA and CDR2 is SQIVND in the germline V gene (reference sequence).

By sample fraction, this clone is medium-sized. This chain uses TRBV19 with TRBJ1-5; TRBD1 might be the D (5 bases). Germline lookup yields CDR1 LNHDA and CDR2 SQIVND (reference sequence). The CDR3 consists of 14 residues. Trimming left V 8 bases short and J 4 bases short, with 15 bases between. CDR3: CASQAGTGNQPQHF. CDR3 bases: TGTGCCAGTCAGGCCGGGACGGGGAATCAGCCCCAGCATTTT.

The rearrangement joins TRBV7-2 to TRBJ2-7, with 12 bases matching TRBD1. The CDR3 is 15 amino acids. With V trimmed by 0 bases and J by 6 bases, 3 bases remained unmatched. Per the germline V gene, CDR1 is SGHTA and CDR2 is FQGNSA. The CDR3 reads CASSLAGQGASEQYF. In nucleotides, the CDR3 is TGTGCCAGCAGCTTAGCGGGACAGGGGGCTAGCGAGCAGTACTTC.

V and J are TRBV5-1 and TRBJ2-5; D might be TRBD2 (6 bases). With the DNA end fitting TRBJ2-7 better, the J assignment may be wrong. CDR1 and CDR2 (germline): SGHRS, YFSETQ. The CDR3 extends over 20 amino acids. For the CDR3, the DNA is TGCGCCAGCAGCTTTGGGACGTTCCTCCCGGGAGCGCACGTCCCCTACGAGCAGTACTTC. It encodes CASSFGTFLPGAHVPYEQYF.

The rearrangement uses TRBV19 and TRBJ1-1; D is undetermined. The CDR3 consists of 13 residues. Germline V gene lookup returns CDR1 LNHDA and CDR2 SQIVND (reference sequence). Trimming took off 9 bases at V and 3 bases at J, with 14 bases between the two ends. CDR3 DNA: TGTGCCAGCACATGGGCGAGGGACACTGAAGCTTTCTTT. Residues: CASTWARDTEAFF.

The chain is built from TRBV9 and TRBJ1-3; no firm D call. Per germline, CDR1 SGDLS and CDR2 YYNGEE. V was clipped by 0 bases and J by 0 bases, with 13 bases between them. The CDR3 is 17 residues long. The CDR3 DNA reads TGTGCCAGCAGCGTAGATCCGGGGAAAAGCTCTGGAAACACCATATATTTT. Residues: CASSVDPGKSSGNTIYF.

In nucleotides, the CDR3 is TGTGCCAGCAGCTTAGGGGCTAGCGATAGCACAGATACGCAGTATTTT. This gives the protein CASSLGASDSTDTQYF. The chain uses TRBV7-5 and TRBJ2-3; TRBD2, the table's D call, was not compared with the DNA. TRBV7-5 is noted as a pseudogene. This CDR3 spans 16 amino acids.

Points on this clone: Other DNA sequences in the sample encode the same CDR3. The V call is TRBV16, the J call TRBJ1-1; D possibly corresponds to TRBD1 (5 bases). V was trimmed by 3 bases and J by 5 bases, leaving 13 bases between them. The germline V gene encodes CDR1 KGHSY and CDR2 FQNENV. The CDR3 covers 14 residues. CDR3 sequence: CASSQRGSGTEAFF. The CDR3, as DNA: TGTGCCAGCAGCCAGAGGGGATCGGGGACTGAAGCTTTCTTT.

In its sample, this clone was seen a few times. The chain employs TRBV2 and TRBJ2-7; D not certain. Germline V gives CDR1 SNHLY, CDR2 FYNNEI. The CDR3 runs 13 residues. The V and J ends lost 4 bases and 6 bases respectively, with 13 bases between them. The CDR3 sequence: CASSATPAGEQYF. For the CDR3, the DNA is TGTGCCAGCAGTGCTACTCCGGCTGGCGAGCAGTACTTC.

The rearrangement uses TRBV6-5 and TRBJ1-6, with D possibly being TRBD1 (5 bases). The germline gives CDR1 MNHEY, CDR2 SVGAGI. V was shortened by 2 bases and J by 7 bases, with 12 bases between the two germline ends. This CDR3 is 15 amino acids long. For the CDR3, the DNA is TGTGCCAGCAGTTACGGGGGGGGAGGGAATTCACCCCTCCACTTT. Its protein product is CASSYGGGGNSPLHF.

The chain uses TRBV6-5 and TRBJ2-1; D is possibly TRBD2 (6 bases). Trimming took 4 bases from V and 8 from J, leaving 18 bases between them. Germline CDR1 and CDR2: MNHEY and SVGAGI. The CDR3 spans 15 residues. CDR3 sequence (DNA): TGTGCCAGCAGTTCCGACTACGGGGGTGCGGATGAGCAGTTCTTC. This gives the protein CASSSDYGGADEQFF.

This chain uses TRBV18 with TRBJ1-5, with D uncertain. Germline-derived CDR1 and CDR2 are KGHSH and LQKENI. V lost 6 bases and J lost 2, with 17 bases in between. The CDR3 covers 16 residues. The CDR3 protein is CASSPETGAGNQPQHF. CDR3 nucleotides: TGTGCCAGCTCTCCTGAGACGGGAGCGGGCAATCAGCCCCAGCATTTT. The full variable domain, in which reference TRBV18 and TRBJ1-5 provide the parts outside the CDR3, is NAGVMQNPRHLVRRRGQEARLRCSPMKGHSHVYWYRQLPEEGLKFMVYLQKENIIDESGMPKERFSAEFPKEGPSILRIQQVVRGDSAAYFCASSPETGAGNQPQHFGDGTRLSIL.

This clone appeared once. The chain employs TRBV18 and TRBJ1-1; D might be TRBD1 (5 bases). The CDR3 is 14 residues long. Trimming cost V 3 bases and J 1 base, with 9 bases left between them. The V gene's germline CDR1 is KGHSH and CDR2 LQKENI. CDR3 bases: TGTGCCAGCTCACCCACAGGACCGAACACTGAAGCTTTCTTT. Its protein product is CASSPTGPNTEAFF.

The rearrangement uses TRBV19 and TRBJ1-5, with D possibly being TRBD1 (5 bases). The CDR3 runs 14 residues. Between the trimmed V and J ends, which lost 7 bases and 5 bases, there was a span of 15 bases. CDR1 is LNHDA, CDR2 SQIVND, per germline (reference sequence). The CDR3 DNA follows: TGTGCCAGTACTGGGGGATTTACATATCAGCCCCAGCATTTT. Amino acid sequence: CASTGGFTYQPQHF.

This clone is a singleton in its sample. The chain recombines TRBV15 with TRBJ2-7; 9 bases fit TRBD1. The J segment lost 1 base and the V segment lost 2 bases, leaving 6 bases of the junction unmatched. This CDR3 spans 16 amino acids. CDR1 and CDR2 (germline): LNHNV, YYDKDF (reference sequence). The CDR3 sequence is CATSRPRQGVSYEQYF. CDR3 sequence (DNA): TGTGCCACCAGCAGACCCAGACAGGGGGTGTCCTACGAGCAGTACTTC.